This paragraph covers one T cell receptor beta chain sequence. The data originate from a study of OX40 agonist ivuxolimab in advanced cancers. In the study overall: The mean age was around 56 years, ranging from roughly 23 to 80, with around four fifths of participants male. People who had prior anti-PD-1, anti-PD-L1 or anti-CTLA-4 therapy could take part, and about 37% had some.

The sampling schedule covered blood at baseline, cycle 4 day 1, and cycle 7 day 1. J was trimmed by 0 bases and V by 5 bases; bases with no gene match: 10. Germline-derived CDR1 and CDR2 are ENHRY and SYGVKD. The CDR3 is 18 amino acids. The protocol was immunoSEQ multiplex PCR, while the TCRdb copy is restricted to in-frame clones and leaves out a portion. The sample lists 60,000 to 80,000 clones; 80% to 90% were seen once. The chain is built from TRBV10-3 and TRBJ1-5, with TRBD1 identical over 10 bases. The sequencing used CD4+ or CD8+ T cells sorted from blood, collected in a trial of the OX40 agonist ivuxolimab. This clonotype was sampled from an adult with an advanced solid tumor such as melanoma, head and neck, liver or kidney cancer. The CDR3 DNA is TGTGCCATCAGTCGAGGACAGGGGGGCCTCTATAGCAATCAGCCCCAGCATTTT. Translated: CAISRGQGGLYSNQPQHF.